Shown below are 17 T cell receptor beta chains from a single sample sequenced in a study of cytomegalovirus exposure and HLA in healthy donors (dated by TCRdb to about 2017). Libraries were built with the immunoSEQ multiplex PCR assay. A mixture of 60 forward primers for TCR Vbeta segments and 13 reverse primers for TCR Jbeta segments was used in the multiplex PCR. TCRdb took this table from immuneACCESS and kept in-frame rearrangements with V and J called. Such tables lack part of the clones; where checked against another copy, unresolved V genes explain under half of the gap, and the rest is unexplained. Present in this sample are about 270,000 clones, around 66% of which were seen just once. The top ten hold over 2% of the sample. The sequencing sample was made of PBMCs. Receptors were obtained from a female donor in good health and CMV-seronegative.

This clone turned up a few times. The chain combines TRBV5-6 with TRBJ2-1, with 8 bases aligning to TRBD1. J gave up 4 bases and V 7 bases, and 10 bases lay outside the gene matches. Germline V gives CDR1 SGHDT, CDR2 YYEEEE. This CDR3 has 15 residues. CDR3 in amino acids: CASSERDRSYNEQFF. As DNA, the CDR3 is TGTGCCAGCTCCGAACGGGACAGGTCGTACAATGAGCAGTTCTTC.

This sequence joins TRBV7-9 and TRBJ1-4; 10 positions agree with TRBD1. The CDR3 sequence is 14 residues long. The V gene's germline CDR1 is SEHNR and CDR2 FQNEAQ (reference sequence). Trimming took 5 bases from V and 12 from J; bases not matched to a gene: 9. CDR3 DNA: TGTGCCAGCAGCCGGCCGGGACAGGGGATAGAACTGTTTTTT. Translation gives CASSRPGQGIELFF. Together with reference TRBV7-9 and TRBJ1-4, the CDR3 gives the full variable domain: DTGVSQNPRHKITKRGQNVTFRCDPISEHNRLYWYRQTLGQGPEFLTYFQNEAQLEKSRLLSDRFSAERPKGSFSTLEIQRTEQGDSAMYLCASSRPGQGIELFFGSGTQLSVL.

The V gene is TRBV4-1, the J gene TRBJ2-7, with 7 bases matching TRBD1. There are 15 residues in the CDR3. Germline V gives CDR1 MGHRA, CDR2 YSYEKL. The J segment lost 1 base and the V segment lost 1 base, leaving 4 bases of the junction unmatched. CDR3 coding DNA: TGCGCCAGCAGCCAAGGACAGGGTATTTCCTACGAGCAGTACTTC. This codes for CASSQGQGISYEQYF.

The DNA of the CDR3 is TGTGCCAGCTCACAACGACTAGCGGTTATTTCCTACAATGAGCAGTTCTTC. It encodes CASSQRLAVISYNEQFF. The V call is TRBV18, the J call TRBJ2-1; 9 positions agree with TRBD2. Germline CDR1 reads KGHSH; CDR2 reads LQKENI. With V trimmed by 4 bases and J by 1 base, 8 bases remained unmatched. The CDR3 loop spans 17 amino acids.

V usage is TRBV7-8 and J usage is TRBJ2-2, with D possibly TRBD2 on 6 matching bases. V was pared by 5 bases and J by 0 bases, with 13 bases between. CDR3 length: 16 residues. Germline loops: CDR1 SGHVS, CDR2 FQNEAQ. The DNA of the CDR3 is TGTGCCAGCAGCCGTCTCGCGGGACCGAACACCGGGGAGCTGTTTTTT. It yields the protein CASSRLAGPNTGELFF.

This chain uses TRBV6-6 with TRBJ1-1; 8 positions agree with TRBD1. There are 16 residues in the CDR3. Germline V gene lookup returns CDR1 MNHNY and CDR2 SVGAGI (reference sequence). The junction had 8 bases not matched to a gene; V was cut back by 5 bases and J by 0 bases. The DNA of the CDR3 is TGTGCCAGCAGTCCCGGACAGGGACAAATGAACACTGAAGCTTTCTTT. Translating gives CASSPGQGQMNTEAFF.

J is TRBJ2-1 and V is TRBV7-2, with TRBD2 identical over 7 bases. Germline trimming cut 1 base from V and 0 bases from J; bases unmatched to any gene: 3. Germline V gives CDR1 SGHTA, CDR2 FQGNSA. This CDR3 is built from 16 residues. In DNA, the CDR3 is TGTGCCAGCAGCTTAGATGGCGGGAGCTCCTACAATGAGCAGTTCTTC. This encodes CASSLDGGSSYNEQFF.

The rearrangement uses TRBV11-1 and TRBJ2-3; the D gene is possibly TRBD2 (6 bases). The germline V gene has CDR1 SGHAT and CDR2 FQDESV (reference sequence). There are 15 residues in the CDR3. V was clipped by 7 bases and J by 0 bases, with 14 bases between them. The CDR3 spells CASNHGSGSTDTQYF. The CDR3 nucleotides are TGTGCCAGCAACCACGGGAGCGGAAGCACAGATACGCAGTATTTT.

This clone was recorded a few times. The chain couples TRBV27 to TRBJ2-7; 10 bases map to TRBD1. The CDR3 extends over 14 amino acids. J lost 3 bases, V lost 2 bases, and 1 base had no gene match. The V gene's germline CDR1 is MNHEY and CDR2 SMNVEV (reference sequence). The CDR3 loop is CASSLGTGVYEQYF. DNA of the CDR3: TGTGCCAGCAGTTTAGGGACAGGGGTCTACGAGCAGTACTTC.

The CDR3 DNA follows: TGTGCCAGCAGCCGGTTTAGCGGGGTCCAAGAGACCCAGTACTTC. It codes for CASSRFSGVQETQYF. V is TRBV14 and J is TRBJ2-5, with TRBD2 identical over 8 bases. This CDR3 has 15 amino acids. V lost 4 bases and J lost 1; bases outside the gene matches: 5. The germline gives CDR1 SGHDN, CDR2 FVKESK.

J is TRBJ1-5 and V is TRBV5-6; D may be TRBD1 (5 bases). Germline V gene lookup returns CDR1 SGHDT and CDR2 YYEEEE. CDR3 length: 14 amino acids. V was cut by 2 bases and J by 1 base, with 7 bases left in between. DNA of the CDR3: TGTGCCAGCAGCTTCGGGGGGAGCAATCAGCCCCAGCATTTT. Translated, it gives CASSFGGSNQPQHF.

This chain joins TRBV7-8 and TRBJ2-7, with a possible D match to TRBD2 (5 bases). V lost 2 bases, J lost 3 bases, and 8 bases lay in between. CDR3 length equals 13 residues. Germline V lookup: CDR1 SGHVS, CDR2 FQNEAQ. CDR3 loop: CASSLTGIYEQYF. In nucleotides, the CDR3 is TGTGCCAGCAGCTTAACGGGGATCTACGAGCAGTACTTC.

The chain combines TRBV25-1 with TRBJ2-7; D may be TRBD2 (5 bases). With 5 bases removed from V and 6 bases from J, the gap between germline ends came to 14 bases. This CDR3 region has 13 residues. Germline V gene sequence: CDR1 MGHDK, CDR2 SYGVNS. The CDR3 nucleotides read TGTGCCAGCAGTAAACGGGGTGGTGGCGAGCAGTACTTC. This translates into CASSKRGGGEQYF.

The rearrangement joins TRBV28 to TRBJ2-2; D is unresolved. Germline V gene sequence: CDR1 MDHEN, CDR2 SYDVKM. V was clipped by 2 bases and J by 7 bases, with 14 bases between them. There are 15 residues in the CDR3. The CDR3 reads CASSLRLTGVGELFF. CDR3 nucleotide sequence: TGTGCCAGCAGTTTAAGACTCACCGGAGTCGGGGAGCTGTTTTTT.

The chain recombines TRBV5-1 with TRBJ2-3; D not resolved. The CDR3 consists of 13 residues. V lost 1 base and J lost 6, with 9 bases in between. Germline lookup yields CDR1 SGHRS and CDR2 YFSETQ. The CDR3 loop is CASSLLDGDTQYF. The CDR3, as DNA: TGCGCCAGCAGCTTGCTTGACGGGGATACGCAGTATTTT.

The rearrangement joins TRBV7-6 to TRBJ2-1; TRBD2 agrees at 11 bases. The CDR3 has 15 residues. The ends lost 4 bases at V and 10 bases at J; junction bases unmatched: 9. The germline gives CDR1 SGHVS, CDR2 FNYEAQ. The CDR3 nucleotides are TGTGCCAGCAGCTCCACTAGCGGGAGCCGAGGGGAGCAGTTCTTC. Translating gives CASSSTSGSRGEQFF.

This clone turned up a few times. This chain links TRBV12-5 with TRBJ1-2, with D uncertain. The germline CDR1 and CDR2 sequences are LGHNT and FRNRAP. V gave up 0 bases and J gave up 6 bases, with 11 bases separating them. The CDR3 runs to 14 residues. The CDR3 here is CASGLVGSTDGYTF. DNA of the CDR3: TGTGCTAGTGGTTTGGTTGGCAGTACAGATGGCTACACCTTC.